The clone carrying this T cell receptor (beta chain) has only a few counts. The primer mix had 60 Vbeta and 13 Jbeta primers. Clones were read by immunoSEQ multiplex PCR, and TCRdb kept only the in-frame ones, dropping some. Of approximately 170,000 clones in the sample, 60% to 80% were seen once. Trimming took 8 bases from V and 1 from J; bases not matched to a gene: 4. This CDR3 has 13 amino acids. Sampled while nominally healthy, donors likely had unrecorded immune exposures. These data belong to a study of cytomegalovirus exposure and HLA in healthy donors. Study context: An earlier analysis identified 120 million or so unique TCR beta sequences in 170 million or so T cells.

The source is a woman in her thirties or forties in good health and CMV-seropositive. Sequenced input: PBMCs. The rearrangement links TRBV23-1 to TRBJ1-1; 7 bases map to TRBD1. TRBV23-1 is classed as an ORF, of uncertain function. As DNA, the CDR3 is TGCGCCAGCGCAGGGGGTACGAACACTGAAGCTTTCTTT. It codes for CASAGGTNTEAFF.